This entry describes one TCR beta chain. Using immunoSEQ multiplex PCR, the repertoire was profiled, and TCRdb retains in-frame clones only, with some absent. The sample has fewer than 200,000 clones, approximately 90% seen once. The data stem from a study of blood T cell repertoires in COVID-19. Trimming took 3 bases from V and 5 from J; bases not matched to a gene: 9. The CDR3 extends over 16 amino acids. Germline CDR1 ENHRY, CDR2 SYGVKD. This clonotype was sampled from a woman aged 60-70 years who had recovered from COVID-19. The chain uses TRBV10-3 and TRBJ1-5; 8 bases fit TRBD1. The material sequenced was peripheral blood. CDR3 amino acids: CAISEKLGTGDQPQHF. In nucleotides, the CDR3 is TGTGCCATCAGTGAAAAACTGGGGACAGGCGATCAGCCCCAGCATTTT.